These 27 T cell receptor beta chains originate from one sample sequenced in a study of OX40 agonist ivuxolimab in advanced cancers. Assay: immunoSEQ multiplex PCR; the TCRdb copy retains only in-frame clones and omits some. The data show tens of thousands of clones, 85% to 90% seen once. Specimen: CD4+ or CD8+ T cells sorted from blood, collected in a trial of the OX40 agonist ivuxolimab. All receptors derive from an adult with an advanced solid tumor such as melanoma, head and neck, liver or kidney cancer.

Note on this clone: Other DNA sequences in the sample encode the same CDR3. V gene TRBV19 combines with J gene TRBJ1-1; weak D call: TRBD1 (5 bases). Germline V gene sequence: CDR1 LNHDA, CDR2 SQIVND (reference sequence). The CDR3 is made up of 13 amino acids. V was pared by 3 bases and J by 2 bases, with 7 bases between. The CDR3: CASSIQGNTEAFF. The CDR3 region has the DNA TGTGCCAGTAGTATTCAGGGAAACACTGAAGCTTTCTTT.

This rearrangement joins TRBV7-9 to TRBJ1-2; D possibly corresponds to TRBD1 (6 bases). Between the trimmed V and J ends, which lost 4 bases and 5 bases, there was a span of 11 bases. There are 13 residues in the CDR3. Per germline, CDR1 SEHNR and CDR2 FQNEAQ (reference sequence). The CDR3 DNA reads TGTGCCAGCAGCTCCCCAGGGGCGTATGGCTACACCTTC. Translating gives CASSSPGAYGYTF.

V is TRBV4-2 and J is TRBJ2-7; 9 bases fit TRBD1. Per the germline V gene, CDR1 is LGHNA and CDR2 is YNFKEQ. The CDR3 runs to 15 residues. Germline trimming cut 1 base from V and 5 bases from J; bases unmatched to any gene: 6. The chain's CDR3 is CASSQGTGVIDEQYF. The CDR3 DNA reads TGTGCCAGCAGCCAAGGGACAGGGGTTATAGACGAGCAGTACTTC.

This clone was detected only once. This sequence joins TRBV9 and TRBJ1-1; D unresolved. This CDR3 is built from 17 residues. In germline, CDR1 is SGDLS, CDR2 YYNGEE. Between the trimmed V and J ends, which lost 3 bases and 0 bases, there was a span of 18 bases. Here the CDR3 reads CASSAGREFLVNTEAFF. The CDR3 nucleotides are TGTGCCAGCAGCGCTGGTAGGGAGTTCCTAGTGAACACTGAAGCTTTCTTT.

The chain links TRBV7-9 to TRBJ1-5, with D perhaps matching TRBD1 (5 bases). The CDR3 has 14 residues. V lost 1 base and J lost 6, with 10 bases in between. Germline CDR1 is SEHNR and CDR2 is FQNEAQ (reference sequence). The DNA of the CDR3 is TGTGCCAGCAGCTTAGAGCCAGGGCCTCAGCCCCAGCATTTT. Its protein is CASSLEPGPQPQHF.

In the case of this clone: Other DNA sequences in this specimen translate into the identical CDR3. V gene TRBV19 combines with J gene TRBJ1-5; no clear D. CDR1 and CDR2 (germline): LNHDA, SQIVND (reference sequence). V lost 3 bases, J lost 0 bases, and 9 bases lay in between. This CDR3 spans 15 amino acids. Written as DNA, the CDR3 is TGTGCCAGTAGTATCTCCGGAGATAGCAATCAGCCCCAGCATTTT. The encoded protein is CASSISGDSNQPQHF.

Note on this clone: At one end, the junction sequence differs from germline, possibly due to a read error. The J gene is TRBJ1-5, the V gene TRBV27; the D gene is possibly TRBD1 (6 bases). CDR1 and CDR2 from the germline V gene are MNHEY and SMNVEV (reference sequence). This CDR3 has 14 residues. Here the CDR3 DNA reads TGTGCCAGCAGTTTTAACGGGGGCAACCAGCCCCAGCATTTT. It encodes CASSFNGGNQPQHF.

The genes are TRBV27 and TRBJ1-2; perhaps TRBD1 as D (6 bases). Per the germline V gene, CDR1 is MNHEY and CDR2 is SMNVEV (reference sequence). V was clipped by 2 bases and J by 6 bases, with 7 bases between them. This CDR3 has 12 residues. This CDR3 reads CASSLGGDGYTF. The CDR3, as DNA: TGTGCCAGCAGTTTAGGGGGCGATGGCTACACCTTC.

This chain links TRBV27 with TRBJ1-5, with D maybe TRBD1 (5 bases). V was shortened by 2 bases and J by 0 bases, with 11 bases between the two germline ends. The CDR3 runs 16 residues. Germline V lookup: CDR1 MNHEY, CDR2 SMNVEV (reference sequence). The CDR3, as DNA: TGTGCCAGCAGTTTACAGGGTAGCTATAGCAATCAGCCCCAGCATTTT. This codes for CASSLQGSYSNQPQHF.

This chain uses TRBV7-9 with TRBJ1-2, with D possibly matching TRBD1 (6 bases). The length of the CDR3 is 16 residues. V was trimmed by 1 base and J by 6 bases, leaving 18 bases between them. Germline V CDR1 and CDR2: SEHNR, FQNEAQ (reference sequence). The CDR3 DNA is TGTGCCAGCAGCTTAGTTAATCCAGGGGAGGGAGATGGCTACACCTTC. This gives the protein CASSLVNPGEGDGYTF.

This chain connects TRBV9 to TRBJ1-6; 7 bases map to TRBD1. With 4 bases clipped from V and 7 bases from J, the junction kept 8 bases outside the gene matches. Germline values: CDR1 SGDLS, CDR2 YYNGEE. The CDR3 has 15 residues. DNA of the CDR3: TGTGCCAGCAGCCCCTCAGGACAGGACAATTCACCCCTCCACTTT. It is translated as CASSPSGQDNSPLHF.

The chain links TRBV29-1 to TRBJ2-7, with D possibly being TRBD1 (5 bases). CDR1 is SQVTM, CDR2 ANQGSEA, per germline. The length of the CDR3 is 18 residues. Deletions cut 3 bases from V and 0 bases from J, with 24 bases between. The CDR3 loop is CSVEGLVEEASSSYEQYF. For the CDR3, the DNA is TGCAGCGTTGAGGGGCTAGTTGAAGAAGCATCAAGCTCCTACGAGCAGTACTTC.

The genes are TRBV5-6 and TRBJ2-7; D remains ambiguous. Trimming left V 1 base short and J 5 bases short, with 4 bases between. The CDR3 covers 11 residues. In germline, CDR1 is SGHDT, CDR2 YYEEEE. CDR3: CASSLRNEQYF. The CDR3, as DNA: TGTGCCAGCAGCTTGCGTAACGAGCAGTACTTC.

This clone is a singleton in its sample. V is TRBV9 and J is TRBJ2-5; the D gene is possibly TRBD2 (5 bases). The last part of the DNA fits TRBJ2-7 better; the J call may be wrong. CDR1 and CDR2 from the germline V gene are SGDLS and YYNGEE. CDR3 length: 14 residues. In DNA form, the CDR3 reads TGTGCCAGCAGCCCAGGACTTAGCTCCTACGAGCAGTACTTC. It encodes CASSPGLSSYEQYF.

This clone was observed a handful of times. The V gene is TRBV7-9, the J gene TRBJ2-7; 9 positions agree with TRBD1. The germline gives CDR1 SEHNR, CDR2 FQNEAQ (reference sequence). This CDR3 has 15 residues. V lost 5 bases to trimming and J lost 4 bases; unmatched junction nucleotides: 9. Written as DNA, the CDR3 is TGTGCCAGCAGCACTCCACAGGGGGCGGCGTACGAGCAGTACTTC. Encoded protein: CASSTPQGAAYEQYF.

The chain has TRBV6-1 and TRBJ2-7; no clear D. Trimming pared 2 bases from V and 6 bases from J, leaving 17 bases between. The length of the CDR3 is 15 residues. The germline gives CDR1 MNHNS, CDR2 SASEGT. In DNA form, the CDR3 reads TGTGCCAGCAGTGAATCCGGGTCGCCACTCTTCGAGCAGTACTTC. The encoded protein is CASSESGSPLFEQYF.

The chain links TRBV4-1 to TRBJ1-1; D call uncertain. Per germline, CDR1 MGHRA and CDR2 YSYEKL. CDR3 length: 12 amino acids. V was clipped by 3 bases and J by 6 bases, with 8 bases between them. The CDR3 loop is CASSHLNAEAFF. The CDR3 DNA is TGCGCCAGCAGCCACCTAAACGCTGAAGCTTTCTTT.

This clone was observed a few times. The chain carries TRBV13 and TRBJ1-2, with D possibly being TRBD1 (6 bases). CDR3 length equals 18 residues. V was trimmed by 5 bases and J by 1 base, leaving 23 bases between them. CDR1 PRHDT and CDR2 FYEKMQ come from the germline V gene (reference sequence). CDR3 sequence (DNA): TGTGCCAGCAGCCGAGCAGGACAGAGGAGAAAGGATAACTATGGCTACACCTTC. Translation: CASSRAGQRRKDNYGYTF.

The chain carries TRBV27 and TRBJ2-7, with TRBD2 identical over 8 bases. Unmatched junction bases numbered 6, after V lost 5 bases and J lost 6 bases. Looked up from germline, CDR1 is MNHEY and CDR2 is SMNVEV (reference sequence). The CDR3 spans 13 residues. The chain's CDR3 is CASSGWTSTEQYF. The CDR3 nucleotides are TGTGCCAGCAGTGGCTGGACTAGCACCGAGCAGTACTTC.

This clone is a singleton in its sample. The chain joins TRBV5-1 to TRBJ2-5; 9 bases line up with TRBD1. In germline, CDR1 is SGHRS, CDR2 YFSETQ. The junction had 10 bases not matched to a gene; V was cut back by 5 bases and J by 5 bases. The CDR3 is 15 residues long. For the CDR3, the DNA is TGCGCCAGCAGTTCCGGGACAGGGTCTTTGGAGACCCAGTACTTC. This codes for CASSSGTGSLETQYF.

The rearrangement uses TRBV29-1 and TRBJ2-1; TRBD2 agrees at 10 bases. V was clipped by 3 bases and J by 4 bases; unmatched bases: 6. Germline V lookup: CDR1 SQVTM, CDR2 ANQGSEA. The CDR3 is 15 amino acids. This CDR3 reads CSVEPTSGAYNEQFF. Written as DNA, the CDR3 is TGCAGCGTTGAGCCTACTAGCGGGGCTTACAATGAGCAGTTCTTC.

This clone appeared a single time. The DNA for the CDR3 is TGTGCCAGCAGCCCTCCAGGGAATGAAAAACTGTTTTTT. Translation gives CASSPPGNEKLFF. The V gene is TRBV7-9, the J gene TRBJ1-4; possibly TRBD1 for D (5 bases). V lost 5 bases, J lost 5 bases, and 9 bases lay in between. In germline, CDR1 is SEHNR, CDR2 FQNEAQ (reference sequence). The CDR3 is 13 amino acids.

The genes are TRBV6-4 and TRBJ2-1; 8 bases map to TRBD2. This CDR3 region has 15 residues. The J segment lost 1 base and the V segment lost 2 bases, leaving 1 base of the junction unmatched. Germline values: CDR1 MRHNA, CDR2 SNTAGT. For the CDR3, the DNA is TGTGCCAGCAGTGACGGGACTAGTTCCTACAATGAGCAGTTCTTC. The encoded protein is CASSDGTSSYNEQFF.

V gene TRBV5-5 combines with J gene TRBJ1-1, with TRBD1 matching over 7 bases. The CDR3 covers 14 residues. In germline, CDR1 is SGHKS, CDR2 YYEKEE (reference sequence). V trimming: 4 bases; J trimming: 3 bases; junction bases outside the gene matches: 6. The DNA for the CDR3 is TGTGCCAGCAGCGGTACAGGGGCGGACACTGAAGCTTTCTTT. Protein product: CASSGTGADTEAFF. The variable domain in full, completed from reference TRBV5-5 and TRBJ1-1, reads DAGVTQSPTHLIKTRGQQVTLRCSPISGHKSVSWYQQVLGQGPQFIFQYYEKEERGRGNFPDRFSARQFPNYSSELNVNALLLGDSALYLCASSGTGADTEAFFGQGTRLTVV.

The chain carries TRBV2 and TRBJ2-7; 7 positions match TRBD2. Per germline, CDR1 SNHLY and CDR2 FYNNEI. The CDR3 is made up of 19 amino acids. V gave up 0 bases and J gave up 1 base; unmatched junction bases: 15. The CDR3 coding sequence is TGTGCCAGCAGTGAAGCGCACCCTTGGCTAGCGGCCCCTTCCTACGAGCAGTACTTC. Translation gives CASSEAHPWLAAPSYEQYF. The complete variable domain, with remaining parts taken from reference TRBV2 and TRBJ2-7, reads EPEVTQTPSHQVTQMGQEVILRCVPISNHLYFYWYRQILGQKVEFLVSFYNNEISEKSEIFDDQFSVERPDGSNFTLKIRSTKLEDSAMYFCASSEAHPWLAAPSYEQYFGPGTRLTVT.

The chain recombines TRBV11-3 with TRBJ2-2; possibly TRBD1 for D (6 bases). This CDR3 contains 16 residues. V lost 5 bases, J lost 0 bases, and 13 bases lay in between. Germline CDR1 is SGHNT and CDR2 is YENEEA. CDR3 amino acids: CASSGGQNANTGELFF. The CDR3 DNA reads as TGTGCCAGCAGCGGCGGACAGAACGCGAACACCGGGGAGCTGTTTTTT. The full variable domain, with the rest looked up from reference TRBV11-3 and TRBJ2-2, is EAGVVQSPRYKIIEKKQPVAFWCNPISGHNTLYWYLQNLGQGPELLIRYENEEAVDDSQLPKDRFSAERLKGVDSTLKIQPAELGDSAVYLCASSGGQNANTGELFFGEGSRLTVL.

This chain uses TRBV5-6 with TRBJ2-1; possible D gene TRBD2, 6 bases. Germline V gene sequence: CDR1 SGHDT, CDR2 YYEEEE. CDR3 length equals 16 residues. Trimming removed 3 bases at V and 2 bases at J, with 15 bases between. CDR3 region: CASSSKGTGAYNEQFF. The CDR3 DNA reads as TGTGCCAGCAGCTCAAAAGGGACGGGAGCCTACAATGAGCAGTTCTTC.